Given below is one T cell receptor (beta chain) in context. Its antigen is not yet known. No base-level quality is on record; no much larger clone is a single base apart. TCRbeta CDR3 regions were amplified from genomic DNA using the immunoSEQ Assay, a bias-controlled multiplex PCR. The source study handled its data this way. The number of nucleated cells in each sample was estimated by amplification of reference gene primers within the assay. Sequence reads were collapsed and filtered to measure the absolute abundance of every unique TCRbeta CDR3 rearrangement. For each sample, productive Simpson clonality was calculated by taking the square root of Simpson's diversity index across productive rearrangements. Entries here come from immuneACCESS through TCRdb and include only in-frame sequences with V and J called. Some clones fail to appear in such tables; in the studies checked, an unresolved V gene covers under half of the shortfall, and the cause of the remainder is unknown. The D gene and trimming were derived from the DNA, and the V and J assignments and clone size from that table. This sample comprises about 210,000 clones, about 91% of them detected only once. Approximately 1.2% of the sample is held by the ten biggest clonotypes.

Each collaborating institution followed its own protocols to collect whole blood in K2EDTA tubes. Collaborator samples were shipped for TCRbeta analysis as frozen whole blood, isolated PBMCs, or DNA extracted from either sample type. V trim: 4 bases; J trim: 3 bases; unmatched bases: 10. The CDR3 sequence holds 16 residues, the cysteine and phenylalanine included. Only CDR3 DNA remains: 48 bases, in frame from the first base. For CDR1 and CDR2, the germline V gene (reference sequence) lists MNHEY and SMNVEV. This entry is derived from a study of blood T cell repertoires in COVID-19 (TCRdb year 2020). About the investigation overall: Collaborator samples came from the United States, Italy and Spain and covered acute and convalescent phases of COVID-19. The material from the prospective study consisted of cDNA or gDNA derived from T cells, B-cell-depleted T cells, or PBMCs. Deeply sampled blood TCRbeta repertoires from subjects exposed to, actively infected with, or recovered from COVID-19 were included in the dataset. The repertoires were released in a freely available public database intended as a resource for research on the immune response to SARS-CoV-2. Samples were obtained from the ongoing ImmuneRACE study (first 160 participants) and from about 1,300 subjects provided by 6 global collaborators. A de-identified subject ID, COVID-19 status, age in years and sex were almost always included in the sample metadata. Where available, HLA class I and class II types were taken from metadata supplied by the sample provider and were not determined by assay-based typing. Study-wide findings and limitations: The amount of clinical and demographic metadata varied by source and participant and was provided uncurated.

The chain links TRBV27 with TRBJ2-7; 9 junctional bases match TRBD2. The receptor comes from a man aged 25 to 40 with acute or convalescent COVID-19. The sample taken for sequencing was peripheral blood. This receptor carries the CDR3 CASSSRGAGGFYEQYF. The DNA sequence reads TGTGCCAGCAGTTCCCGGGGGGCGGGAGGGTTCTACGAGCAGTACTTC.